The rows below give T cell receptor beta chains drawn from one sample of a study of CD8+CD57+ T cells in acquired aplastic anemia. TCRdb used MiXCR to reprocess the reads, holding one entry per CDR3 protein. The data show about 200,000 distinct CDR3 sequences, roughly 33% seen once. The sequencing sample was made of sorted CD4+, CD8+, or CD8+CD57+ T cells (not recorded which) from PBMCs. The receptors were gathered from a human donor in good health, serving as a control. The CDR3 runs from the conserved cysteine through the conserved F or W. D genes are given only for firm matches. Size values are once, few and many counts, or a class for expanded clones, and some rows have none.

TRBJ2-1 | many | . | TRBV29-1 | TGCAGCGTTGGGGGGCAAGGAGTCTTTGAGCAGTTCTTC | CSVGGQGVFEQFF
TRBJ1-4 | . | . | TRBV9 | TGTGCCAGCAGCGTAGGGGGCTCTCGCAATAATGAAAAACTGTTTTTT | CASSVGGSRNNEKLFF
TRBJ2-7 | . | . | TRBV25-1 | TGTGCCAGCAGTGAATGGGCGGGCTCGGGCGAGCAGTACTTC | CASSEWAGSGEQYF
TRBJ2-1 | many | TRBD1 | TRBV2 | TGTGCCAGCAGTGGGGACAGGGGGCGGAATGAGCAGTTCTTC | CASSGDRGRNEQFF
TRBJ1-4 | few | TRBD1 | TRBV7-9 | TGTGCCAGCAGCCAGACAGGGGGCCATAATGAAAAACTGTTTTTT | CASSQTGGHNEKLFF
TRBJ1-5 | . | TRBD1 | TRBV19 | TGTGCCGGTAGTGAAATGGGACAGGGGTGGTGGCCCCAGCATTTT | CAGSEMGQGWWPQHF
TRBJ2-1 | . | TRBD2 | TRBV2 | TGTGCCAGCTCCCCTTGGGCTAGCGGGGACAATGAGCAGTTCTTC | CASSPWASGDNEQFF
TRBJ1-6 | many | TRBD1 | TRBV19 | TGTGCCAGTACCCGAGGACAGGGGACGGATTCACCCCTCCACTTT | CASTRGQGTDSPLHF
TRBJ1-2 | many | . | TRBV12-3/TRBV12-4 | TGTGCCAGCAGTCGTCAGGGATTGTATGGCTACACCTTC | CASSRQGLYGYTF
TRBJ2-1 | . | . | TRBV2 | TGTGCCAGCAGTGTTTCTCCTAAAGCCAATGAGCAGTTCTTC | CASSVSPKANEQFF
TRBJ1-1 | many | . | TRBV29-1 | TGCAGCGTTTCGACGAGCACTGAAGCTTTCTTT | CSVSTSTEAFF
TRBJ2-3 | many | . | TRBV7-2 | TGTGCCAGCAGCTTAGGAGATTGGACGGGAGATACGCAGTATTTT | CASSLGDWTGDTQYF
TRBJ1-2 | many | . | TRBV6-1 | TGTGCCAGCAACGGACAGCGAGGAAACTATGGCTACACCTTC | CASNGQRGNYGYTF
TRBJ1-5 | many | . | TRBV7-8 | TGTGCCAGCAGCTTAAAACGGGGTTTTAGGCAGCCCCAGCATTTT | CASSLKRGFRQPQHF
TRBJ2-7 | few | TRBD1 | TRBV11-3 | TGTGCCAGCGGCCCCGGGACAGGCTACGAGCAGTACTTC | CASGPGTGYEQYF
TRBJ2-5 | many | . | TRBV7-9 | TGTGCCAGCAGCTTTGAGGGCCGAGAGACCCAGTACTTC | CASSFEGRETQYF
TRBJ2-1 | many | TRBD1 | TRBV29-1 | TGCAGCGCCCCCTTCGGGACAGGGGTCAATGAGCAGTTCTTC | CSAPFGTGVNEQFF
TRBJ2-5 | few | TRBD2 | TRBV7-2 | TGTGCCAGCAGCTTAGCAGGGACTAGCGGGGGTAATAGAGAGACCCAGTACTTC | CASSLAGTSGGNRETQYF
TRBJ2-7 | many | . | TRBV6-1 | TGTGCCAGCAGCATACTGGGACTTTCCTACGAGCAGTACTTC | CASSILGLSYEQYF
TRBJ2-7 | . | TRBD1 | TRBV27 | TGTGCCAGCAGTTTCCAAAGGGGGCTCTCCTACGAGCAGTACTTC | CASSFQRGLSYEQYF
TRBJ2-7 | . | TRBD2 | TRBV20-1 | TGCAGTGCTGAGGGGGCTAGCGGGAATGGGTACGAGCAGTACTTC | CSAEGASGNGYEQYF
TRBJ2-1 | many | . | TRBV24-1 | TGTGCCACCAGTCACCAGGGGTCGGCGCAGTTCTTC | CATSHQGSAQFF
TRBJ2-5 | . | . | TRBV7-7 | TGTGCCAGCAGCTTAGGCGGGACAGACCAAGAGACCCAGTACTTC | CASSLGGTDQETQYF
TRBJ2-3 | many | . | TRBV24-1 | TGTGCCACCAGCCACTCGGCTGTAGATACGCAGTATTTT | CATSHSAVDTQYF
TRBJ2-7 | . | TRBD2 | TRBV9 | TGTGCCAGCAGCCCCGGACCAGCGGGAGGGCTGGACGAGCAGTACTTC | CASSPGPAGGLDEQYF
TRBJ2-5 | . | TRBD1 | TRBV7-2 | TGTGCCAGCAGCCTCGAAGGGGGCTTAGAGACCCAGTACTTC | CASSLEGGLETQYF
TRBJ1-5 | . | TRBD1 | TRBV4-1 | TGCGCCAGCAGCCAGTGGGGGACAGGGTTTCAGCCCCAGCATTTT | CASSQWGTGFQPQHF
TRBJ1-6 | few | TRBD1 | TRBV7-9 | TGTGCCAGCAGCCGGGGGGACAGGAGTAATTCACCCCTCCACTTT | CASSRGDRSNSPLHF
TRBJ2-7 | . | TRBD2 | TRBV11-1 | TGTGACGGCAGCTTATTATCGGGGGGAGGCTCCTACGAGCAGTACTTC | CDGSLLSGGGSYEQYF
TRBJ1-5 | many | . | TRBV10-2 | TGCGCCAGCTCCAGCTCCGATCAGCCCCAGCATTTT | CASSSSDQPQHF
TRBJ1-3 | many | . | TRBV10-3 | TGTGCCATCAGTGGGCAATACGGCTCTGGAAACACCATATATTTT | CAISGQYGSGNTIYF
TRBJ1-2 | many | TRBD1 | TRBV4-1 | TGCGCCAGCAGCCGAATGCCACAGGGGCCTGGGGACTACACCTTC | CASSRMPQGPGDYTF
TRBJ2-1 | . | TRBD2 | TRBV25-1 | TGTGCCAGCAGTCCCATGGGGACTAGCTACAATGAGCAGTTCTTC | CASSPMGTSYNEQFF
TRBJ1-3 | . | . | TRBV6-1 | TGTGCCAGCAGTCCCCCTTCAGGAAGGACTGGAAACACCATATATTTT | CASSPPSGRTGNTIYF
TRBJ1-2 | few | . | TRBV2 | TGTGCCAGCAGTGAGTCGAGGGACGGTTCCTATGGCTACACCTTC | CASSESRDGSYGYTF
TRBJ1-1 | . | TRBD1 | TRBV20-1 | TGCAGTGCTAGAGATCATTTCTTAACAGGGGGGACCACTGAAGCTTTCTTT | CSARDHFLTGGTTEAFF
TRBJ2-5 | many | . | TRBV7-3 | TGTGCCAGCAGCGTATATAGGGAAGAGACCCAGTACTTC | CASSVYREETQYF